This TCR beta chain was retrieved from a study of cytomegalovirus exposure and HLA in healthy donors. The germline V and J ends were trimmed by 4 bases and 0 bases, with 16 bases remaining between them. The CDR3 contains 17 residues. Germline loops: CDR1 SGHTA, CDR2 FQGNSA. The study ran its PCR with 60 Vbeta and 13 Jbeta primers. Measured with immunoSEQ multiplex PCR; TCRdb has only the in-frame clones, and not every one. Of 90,000 to 110,000 clones listed, 73% are singletons. This receptor was identified in a man in his forties in good health and CMV-seronegative. Sample: PBMCs. This chain uses TRBV7-2 with TRBJ1-5, with D maybe TRBD1 (5 bases). In nucleotides, the CDR3 is TGTGCCAGCAGCTCCCTGGGGGGATCTTATAGCAATCAGCCCCAGCATTTT. Protein: CASSSLGGSYSNQPQHF.